The rows below give T cell receptor beta chains drawn from one sample of a study of cytomegalovirus exposure and HLA in healthy donors. Measured with immunoSEQ multiplex PCR; TCRdb has only the in-frame clones, and not every one. This table holds over 150,000 clones, roughly 80% found once. Sequenced material: PBMCs. Receptors were obtained from a young man in good health and CMV-seropositive. The conserved cysteine and the conserved F or W are not part of the CDR3 here.

V gene: TRBV6-4; CDR3 protein: ASSPTPRDSLIGYT
V gene: TRBV11-2; CDR3 protein: ASSLSGQGAGEQY
V gene: TRBV11-2; CDR3 protein: ASSLAGEGQPQH
V gene: TRBV14; CDR3 protein: ASSQGDKETQY
V gene: TRBV18; CDR3 protein: ASSPGTGDAQPQH
V gene: TRBV15; CDR3 protein: ATSREEVGDKKH
V gene: TRBV19; CDR3 protein: ASSRDKGQGAVGYT
V gene: TRBV18; CDR3 protein: ASSPPPEPINQGYT
V gene: TRBV29-1; CDR3 protein: SVGAGGTDTQY
V gene: TRBV4-1; CDR3 protein: ASSQADSPMGAF
V gene: TRBV12-5; CDR3 protein: ASGLNRADTQY
V gene: TRBV10-2; CDR3 protein: ASSELAGGQETQY
V gene: TRBV6-5; CDR3 protein: ASSYTGQDWAYEQY
V gene: TRBV9; CDR3 protein: ASSPDRVPYNEQF
V gene: TRBV15; CDR3 protein: ATSRAGTRFYEQY
V gene: TRBV7-2; CDR3 protein: ASSADRANSPLH
V gene: TRBV5-1; CDR3 protein: ASSLGEGAQY